One sample yielded the 26 T cell receptor beta chains listed below, sequenced in a study of human T cells and chemical hapten exposure. Indicated time point: patch test 3, about 24 weeks after DPC sensitization. Documented treatment: therapeutic diphenylcyclopropenone sensitization with weekly scalp DPC. TCRdb redid the calling of the RACE reads with MiXCR, one entry per CDR3 protein. Of some 110,000 distinct CDR3 sequences in the sample, under 35% were seen once. The material sequenced was whole blood, taken in connection with sensitization to the hapten diphenylcyclopropenone (DPC). The receptors were sampled from a man aged 35-49 years with alopecia areata. Some clones in this sample may be carry-over from other donors' samples.

The chain couples TRBV20-1 to TRBJ2-5; D may match TRBD1 or TRBD2 (5 bases each). Germline V lookup: CDR1 DFQATT, CDR2 SNEGSKA (reference sequence). Trimming removed 1 base at V and 4 bases at J, with 19 bases between. CDR3 length: 16 amino acids. The CDR3 nucleotides are TGCAGTGCTAGAGTTCCTTCAGGGAGTAGAGTAGAGACCCAGTACTTC. Protein product: CSARVPSGSRVETQYF.

The chain carries TRBV20-1 and TRBJ1-4; TRBD1 aligns across 9 bases. Germline V gives CDR1 DFQATT, CDR2 SNEGSKA (reference sequence). The CDR3 extends over 16 amino acids. Trimming took 3 bases from V and 8 from J; bases not matched to a gene: 13. CDR3 amino acids: CSASRNRGQGDEKLFF. The CDR3 nucleotides are TGCAGTGCTAGTAGAAATAGGGGACAGGGAGACGAAAAACTGTTTTTT.

The sample holds one count of this clonotype. The chain has TRBV9 and TRBJ2-1, with TRBD2 as a possible D gene (6 bases). Germline V lookup: CDR1 SGDLS, CDR2 YYNGEE. This CDR3 region has 16 residues. Trimming took 1 base from V and 3 from J, leaving 14 bases between them. This chain's CDR3 is CASSVRWRDSYNEQFF. The DNA of the CDR3 is TGTGCCAGCAGCGTAAGATGGCGGGATAGCTACAATGAGCAGTTCTTC.

The V gene is TRBV11-2, the J gene TRBJ2-1; TRBD2 aligns across 13 bases. The J segment lost 4 bases and the V segment lost 5 bases, leaving 14 bases of the junction unmatched. Germline V CDR1 and CDR2: SGHAT, FQNNGV. The CDR3 extends over 19 amino acids. The CDR3 is CASSQTQQLAGGSYNEQFF. The CDR3, as DNA: TGTGCCAGCAGCCAGACCCAACAACTAGCGGGAGGGTCATACAATGAGCAGTTCTTC. The full variable domain, its missing parts supplied by reference TRBV11-2 and TRBJ2-1, is EAGVAQSPRYKIIEKRQSVAFWCNPISGHATLYWYQQILGQGPKLLIQFQNNGVVDDSQLPKDRFSAERLKGVDSTLKIQPAKLEDSAVYLCASSQTQQLAGGSYNEQFFGPGTRLTVL.

The chain joins TRBV11-1 to TRBJ1-3, with TRBD1 matching over 7 bases. There are 15 residues in the CDR3. Germline lookup yields CDR1 SGHAT and CDR2 FQDESV (reference sequence). V gave up 5 bases and J gave up 4 bases; unmatched junction bases: 8. The CDR3 sequence: CASSRAWDSGNTIYF. In DNA form, the CDR3 reads TGTGCCAGCAGCCGAGCATGGGACAGCGGAAACACCATATATTTT. The whole variable domain, filled in from reference TRBV11-1 and TRBJ1-3, reads EAEVAQSPRYKITEKSQAVAFWCDPISGHATLYWYRQILGQGPELLVQFQDESVVDDSQLPKDRFSAERLKGVDSTLKIQPAELGDSAMYLCASSRAWDSGNTIYFGEGSWLTVV.

This clonotype occurred a few times. V gene TRBV30 combines with J gene TRBJ2-7, with TRBD1 matching 9 bases. Unmatched junction bases numbered 7, after V lost 1 base and J lost 6 bases. The CDR3 is made up of 14 amino acids. Germline V CDR1 and CDR2: GTSNPN, SVGIG (reference sequence). This CDR3 is CAWSEPGQGREQYV. The DNA for the CDR3 is TGTGCCTGGAGTGAACCGGGACAGGGACGCGAGCAGTACGTC.

This clonotype occurred a few times. V is TRBV7-9 and J is TRBJ1-1; 9 positions agree with TRBD1. This CDR3 is 15 amino acids long. J was trimmed by 5 bases and V by 3 bases; bases with no gene match: 7. Germline CDR1 and CDR2: SEHNR and FQNEAQ (reference sequence). The CDR3 loop reads CASSLAGQGFTEAFF. The DNA for the CDR3 is TGTGCCAGCAGCTTGGCGGGACAGGGTTTTACTGAAGCTTTCTTT. The entire variable domain, with the rest obtained from reference TRBV7-9 and TRBJ1-1, is as follows: DTGVSQNPRHKITKRGQNVTFRCDPISEHNRLYWYRQTLGQGPEFLTYFQNEAQLEKSRLLSDRFSAERPKGSFSTLEIQRTEQGDSAMYLCASSLAGQGFTEAFFGQGTRLTVV.

CDR3 nucleotides: TGTGCCAGCATCAAGGTCGCTAGGCGGGAGTGCTACGAGCAGTACGTC. This encodes CASIKVARRECYEQYV. The rearrangement joins TRBV5-8 to TRBJ2-7; 7 bases align to TRBD2. The CDR3 contains 16 residues. Unmatched junction bases numbered 15, after V lost 6 bases and J lost 3 bases. The V gene's germline CDR1 is SGHTS and CDR2 YDEGEE.

The rearrangement links TRBV28 to TRBJ2-7, with 8 bases fitting TRBD2. Losses at the gene ends were 3 bases for V and 0 bases for J; bases not matched to a gene: 13. The CDR3 loop spans 18 amino acids. Germline lookup yields CDR1 MDHEN and CDR2 SYDVKM. The CDR3 DNA sequence: TGTGCCAGCAGTTTTTTTCTGCACCGGGAGGGATACTCCTACGAGCAGTACTTC. The encoded protein is CASSFFLHREGYSYEQYF.

This chain uses TRBV28 with TRBJ2-1; D may be TRBD2 (5 bases). The germline gives CDR1 MDHEN, CDR2 SYDVKM. The CDR3 extends over 15 amino acids. Trimming removed 2 bases at V and 2 bases at J, with 10 bases between. CDR3 nucleotides: TGTGCCAGCAGTTTACCTAGCCCACCCTACAATGAGCAGTTCTTC. Translation gives CASSLPSPPYNEQFF.

This clonotype was seen only once. The chain couples TRBV4-3 to TRBJ2-7; the D gene is possibly TRBD1 (6 bases). The germline V gene has CDR1 LGHNA and CDR2 YSLEER. This CDR3 has 15 amino acids. The V end lost 3 bases, the J end lost 3 bases, and 15 bases lay between the germline ends. Here the CDR3 reads CASSHPPGHNYEQYV. The CDR3 nucleotides read TGCGCCAGCAGCCACCCCCCGGGACATAACTACGAGCAGTACGTC.

The rearrangement joins TRBV12-3 or TRBV12-4 to TRBJ1-6; D is possibly TRBD1 (5 bases). The CDR3 extends over 16 amino acids. Deletions cut 6 bases from V and 13 bases from J, with 25 bases between. CDR3 bases: TGTGCCAGCAGGGCGGACCACAGGATAATTCACCCCCCCCTCCACTTT. This encodes CASRADHRIIHPPLHF.

J is TRBJ2-3 and V is TRBV6-2 or TRBV6-3, with 8 bases matching TRBD2. V shed 4 bases, J shed 3 bases, and the junction held 6 bases outside the gene matches. In germline, CDR1 is MNHEY, CDR2 SVGEGT. The CDR3 runs to 15 residues. The CDR3 DNA is TGTGCCAGCAGTTCAGCGGGAGCTGGTACAGATACGCAGTATTTT. This translates into CASSSAGAGTDTQYF.

The chain couples TRBV10-3 to TRBJ2-3; TRBD2 aligns across 7 bases. J lost 3 bases, V lost 7 bases, and 4 bases had no gene match. Germline V gene lookup returns CDR1 ENHRY and CDR2 SYGVKD. The CDR3 sequence is 13 residues long. The CDR3 spells CAINGRETDTQYF. The CDR3 nucleotides read TGTGCCATCAACGGGCGGGAGACAGATACGCAGTATTTT.

V usage is TRBV4-3 and J usage is TRBJ2-3; D unresolved. V was shortened by 1 base and J by 2 bases, with 7 bases between the two germline ends. The CDR3 extends over 14 amino acids. Germline-derived CDR1 and CDR2 are LGHNA and YSLEER. Written as DNA, the CDR3 is TGCGCCAGCAGCCAAGGACAACACACAGATACGCAGTATTTT. Protein: CASSQGQHTDTQYF.

The V gene is TRBV7-9, the J gene TRBJ1-4, with a possible D match to TRBD1 (6 bases). Per the germline V gene, CDR1 is SEHNR and CDR2 is FQNEAQ (reference sequence). Trimming shortened V by 4 bases and J by 8 bases, and 17 bases separated the two germline ends. There are 15 residues in the CDR3. This chain's CDR3 is CASSYIQGVVEKLFF. For the CDR3, the DNA is TGTGCCAGCAGCTACATACAGGGCGTGGTGGAAAAACTGTTTTTT.

The gene calls are TRBV6-5 and TRBJ1-1, with D possibly being TRBD1 (5 bases). CDR3 size: 14 residues. V shed 0 bases and J shed 5 bases, with 10 bases lying between them. CDR1 is MNHEY and CDR2 is SVGAGI in the germline V gene. CDR3 nucleotides: TGTGCCAGCAGTTACTCTGTGGGGCGGACTGAAGCTTTCTTT. It yields the protein CASSYSVGRTEAFF.

The chain is built from TRBV16 and TRBJ1-5; D is uncertain. The germline V and J ends were trimmed by 0 bases and 2 bases, with 8 bases remaining between them. CDR1 is KGHSY and CDR2 is FQNENV in the germline V gene. The CDR3 runs to 15 residues. DNA of the CDR3: TGTGCCAGCAGCCAATCGGGCCAGGGCAATCAGCCCCAGCATTTT. This translates into CASSQSGQGNQPQHF.

The chain couples TRBV5-1 to TRBJ2-7; D unresolved. The CDR3 loop spans 16 amino acids. Germline V gives CDR1 SGHRS, CDR2 YFSETQ. Trimming left V 0 bases short and J 4 bases short, with 17 bases between. The DNA of the CDR3 is TGCGCCAGCAGCTTGGGGCCGGACGCGAGGCAATACGAGCAGTACGTC. Translating it yields CASSLGPDARQYEQYV.

The chain is built from TRBV29-1 and TRBJ2-3; TRBD1 matches 7 bases. Germline-derived CDR1 and CDR2 are SQVTM and ANQGSEA. With 5 bases clipped from V and 1 base from J, the junction kept 0 bases outside the gene matches. The CDR3 has 12 amino acids. The CDR3 nucleotides are TGCAGCGTTACAGGGGGCACAGATACGCAGTATTTT. Protein: CSVTGGTDTQYF.

The gene calls are TRBV7-8 and TRBJ1-1; 7 nucleotides agree with TRBD1. Germline V gene lookup returns CDR1 SGHVS and CDR2 FQNEAQ. J lost 4 bases, V lost 5 bases, and 7 bases had no gene match. The CDR3 runs 14 residues. The CDR3 sequence: CASSTGQRSTEAFF. CDR3 nucleotide sequence: TGTGCCAGCAGCACGGGACAGAGGAGCACTGAAGCTTTCTTT.

The table lists this clonotype with a few counts. The rearrangement uses TRBV20-1 and TRBJ2-3, with 9 bases aligning to TRBD1. CDR1 DFQATT and CDR2 SNEGSKA come from the germline V gene (reference sequence). The CDR3 sequence is 18 residues long. With V trimmed by 1 base and J by 4 bases, 15 bases remained unmatched. CDR3 amino acids: CSARAQWSQGANADTQYF. In DNA form, the CDR3 reads TGCAGTGCTAGAGCCCAATGGTCACAGGGGGCGAACGCAGATACGCAGTATTTT.

J is TRBJ2-7 and V is TRBV27, with 8 bases that match TRBD2. This CDR3 is 16 amino acids long. V was pared by 11 bases and J by 7 bases, with 22 bases of the junction left unmatched. Germline CDR1 and CDR2: MNHEY and SMNVEV (reference sequence). The CDR3 loop is CASSGSLAAPGGEQYV. The CDR3 coding sequence is TGTGCCTCCTCCGGGTCACTAGCGGCCCCCGGGGGAGAGCAGTACGTC.

This clonotype has more than one count but fewer than ten. The chain recombines TRBV2 with TRBJ1-5, with D hard to call. Trimming left V 7 bases short and J 0 bases short, with 10 bases between. Germline assignment: CDR1 SNHLY and CDR2 FYNNEI. The CDR3 covers 14 residues. CDR3 amino acids: CASTSFNSNQPQHF. The CDR3 region has the DNA TGTGCCAGCACCTCATTCAATAGCAATCAGCCCCAGCATTTT.

The chain employs TRBV2 and TRBJ1-2; TRBD1 might be the D (6 bases). The germline CDR1 and CDR2 sequences are SNHLY and FYNNEI. The V end lost 7 bases, the J end lost 4 bases, and 19 bases lay between the germline ends. The CDR3 consists of 15 residues. CDR3 residues: CASTLSPRGAYGYTF. In nucleotides, the CDR3 is TGTGCCAGCACATTATCACCCAGGGGCGCCTATGGCTACACCTTC.

This clonotype came up a few times. The chain combines TRBV28 with TRBJ2-2, with 9 bases matching TRBD1. Losses at the gene ends were 5 bases for V and 6 bases for J; bases not matched to a gene: 10. Germline values: CDR1 MDHEN, CDR2 SYDVKM. CDR3 length: 16 residues. The CDR3 sequence: CASSPSGTGRAGELFF. In DNA, the CDR3 is TGTGCCAGCAGTCCATCCGGGACAGGGAGAGCCGGGGAGCTGTTTTTT. The full variable domain, with the rest looked up from reference TRBV28 and TRBJ2-2, is DVKVTQSSRYLVKRTGEKVFLECVQDMDHENMFWYRQDPGLGLRLIYFSYDVKMKEKGDIPEGYSVSREKKERFSLILESASTNQTSMYLCASSPSGTGRAGELFFGEGSRLTVL.